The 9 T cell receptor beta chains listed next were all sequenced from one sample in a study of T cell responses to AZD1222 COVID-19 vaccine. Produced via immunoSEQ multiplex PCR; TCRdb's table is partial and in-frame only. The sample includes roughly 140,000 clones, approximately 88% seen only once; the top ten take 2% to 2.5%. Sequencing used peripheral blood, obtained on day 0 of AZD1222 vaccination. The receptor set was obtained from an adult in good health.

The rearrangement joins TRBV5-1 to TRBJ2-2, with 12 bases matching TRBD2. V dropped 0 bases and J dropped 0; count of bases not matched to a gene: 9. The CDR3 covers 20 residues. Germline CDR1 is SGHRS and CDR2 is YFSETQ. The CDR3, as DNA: TGCGCCAGCAGCTTGGTGGGACTAGCGGGCAGTCAGGCGAACACCGGGGAGCTGTTTTTT. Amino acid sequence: CASSLVGLAGSQANTGELFF. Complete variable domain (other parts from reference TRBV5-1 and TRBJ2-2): KAGVTQTPRYLIKTRGQQVTLSCSPISGHRSVSWYQQTPGQGLQFLFEYFSETQRNKGNFPGRFSGRQFSNSRSEMNVSTLELGDSALYLCASSLVGLAGSQANTGELFFGEGSRLTVL.

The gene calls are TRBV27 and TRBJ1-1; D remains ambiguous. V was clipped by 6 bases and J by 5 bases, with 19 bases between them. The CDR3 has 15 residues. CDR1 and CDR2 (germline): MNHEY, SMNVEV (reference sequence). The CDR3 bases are TGTGCCAGCAGATTTCTTATGGTATCGGAAACTGAAGCTTTCTTT. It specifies CASRFLMVSETEAFF.

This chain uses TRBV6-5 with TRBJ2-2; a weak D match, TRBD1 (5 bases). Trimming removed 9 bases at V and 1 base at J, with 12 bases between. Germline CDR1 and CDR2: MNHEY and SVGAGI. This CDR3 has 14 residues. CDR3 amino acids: CASDKGQNTGELFF. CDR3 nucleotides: TGTGCCAGTGATAAGGGGCAGAACACCGGGGAGCTGTTTTTT.

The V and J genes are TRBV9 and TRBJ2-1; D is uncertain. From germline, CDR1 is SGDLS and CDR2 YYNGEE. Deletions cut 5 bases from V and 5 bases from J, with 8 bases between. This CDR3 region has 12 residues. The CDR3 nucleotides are TGTGCCAGCAGTGGCCCCGACAATGAGCAGTTCTTC. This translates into CASSGPDNEQFF.

The CDR3 here is CASSESAGYNEQFF. The DNA for the CDR3 is TGTGCCAGCAGCGAGAGTGCCGGGTACAATGAGCAGTTCTTC. V and J are TRBV3-1 (or the pseudogene TRBV3-2) and TRBJ2-1; D is uncertain. The CDR3 covers 14 residues. Trimming left V 5 bases short and J 4 bases short, with 12 bases between. CDR1 LGHDT and CDR2 YNNKEL come from the germline V gene (reference sequence).

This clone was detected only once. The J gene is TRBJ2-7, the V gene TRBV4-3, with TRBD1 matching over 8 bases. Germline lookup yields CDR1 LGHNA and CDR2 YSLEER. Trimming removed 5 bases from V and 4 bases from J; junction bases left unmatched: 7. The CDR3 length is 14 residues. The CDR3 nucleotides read TGCGCCAGCAGCGCGGACAGGGCAGAGTACGAGCAGTACTTC. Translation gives CASSADRAEYEQYF.

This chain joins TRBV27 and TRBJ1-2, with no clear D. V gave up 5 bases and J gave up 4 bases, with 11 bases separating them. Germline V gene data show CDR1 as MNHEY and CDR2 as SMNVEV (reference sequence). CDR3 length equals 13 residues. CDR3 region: CASSHRSTYGYTF. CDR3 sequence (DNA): TGTGCCAGCAGTCACCGTTCAACCTATGGCTACACCTTC.

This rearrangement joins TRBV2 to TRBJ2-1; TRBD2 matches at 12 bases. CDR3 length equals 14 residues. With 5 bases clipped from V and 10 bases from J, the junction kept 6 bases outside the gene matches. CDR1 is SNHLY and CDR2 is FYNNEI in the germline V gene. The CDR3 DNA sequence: TGTGCCAGCAGTTTCCTAGCGGGAGGGTACGAGCAGTTCTTC. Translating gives CASSFLAGGYEQFF.

CDR3 sequence: CASSYVTSTDTQYF. The CDR3 DNA reads TGTGCCAGCAGTTACGTAACTAGCACAGATACGCAGTATTTT. The rearrangement uses TRBV6-2 or TRBV6-3 and TRBJ2-3; D call uncertain. CDR1 is MNHEY, CDR2 SVGEGT, per germline. The V end was cut by 2 bases, the J end by 0 bases, with 6 bases between. The CDR3 runs to 14 residues.